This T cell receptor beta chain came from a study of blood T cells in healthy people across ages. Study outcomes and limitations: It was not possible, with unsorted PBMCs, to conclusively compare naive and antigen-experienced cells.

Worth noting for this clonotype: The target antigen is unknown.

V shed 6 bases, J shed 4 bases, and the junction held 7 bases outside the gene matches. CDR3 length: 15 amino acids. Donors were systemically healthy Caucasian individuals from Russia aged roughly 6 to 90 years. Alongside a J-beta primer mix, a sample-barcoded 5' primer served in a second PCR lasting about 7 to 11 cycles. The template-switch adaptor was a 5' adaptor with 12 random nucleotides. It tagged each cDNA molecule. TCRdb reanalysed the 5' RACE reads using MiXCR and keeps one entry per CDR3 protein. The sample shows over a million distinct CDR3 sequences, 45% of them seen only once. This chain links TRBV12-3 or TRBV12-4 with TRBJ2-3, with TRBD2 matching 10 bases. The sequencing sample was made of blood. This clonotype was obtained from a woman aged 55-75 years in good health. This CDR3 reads CASSLLAGPADTQYF. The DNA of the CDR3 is TGTGCCAGCAGCTTACTAGCGGGGCCCGCAGATACGCAGTATTTT.